The 15 T cell receptor beta chains in this list originate from one sample, sequenced in a study of blood T cell repertoires in COVID-19. Here immunoSEQ multiplex PCR was the method, and the copy in TCRdb shows in-frame clones only, minus some. The table lists approximately 68,000 clones, roughly 80% of them singletons, with about 10% in the top ten. Sequenced sample: peripheral blood. These receptors were taken from a woman in her forties or fifties with acute or convalescent COVID-19.

The chain carries TRBV6-6 and TRBJ1-1, with D hard to call. CDR3 length: 14 amino acids. Germline V CDR1 and CDR2: MNHNY, SVGAGI (reference sequence). Trimming removed 2 bases at V and 2 bases at J, with 9 bases between. The CDR3 nucleotides are TGTGCCAGCAGTTACGGTATAGAAAACACTGAAGCTTTCTTT. It encodes CASSYGIENTEAFF.

In this sample, this clone turned up once. The chain recombines TRBV30 with TRBJ1-4, with D hard to call. Germline CDR1 GTSNPN, CDR2 SVGIG (reference sequence). V lost 4 bases, J lost 8 bases, and 14 bases lay in between. This CDR3 contains 13 residues. Written as DNA, the CDR3 is TGTGCCTGGAAGGTGGGCGGGGAAGAAAAACTGTTTTTT. It translates to CAWKVGGEEKLFF. Drawing the rest from reference TRBV30 and TRBJ1-4, the complete variable domain is SQTIHQWPATLVQPVGSPLSLECTVEGTSNPNLYWYRQAAGRGLQLLFYSVGIGQISSEVPQNLSASRPQDRQFILSSKKLLLSDSGFYLCAWKVGGEEKLFFGSGTQLSVL.

The rearrangement links TRBV3-1 (or the pseudogene TRBV3-2) to TRBJ2-7, with 10 bases that match TRBD2. The length of the CDR3 is 17 residues. V was pared by 3 bases and J by 9 bases, with 17 bases of the junction left unmatched. The germline CDR1 and CDR2 sequences are LGHDT and YNNKEL (reference sequence). The CDR3 sequence: CASSHFSRLAGGVGQYF. For the CDR3, the DNA is TGTGCCAGCAGCCATTTCTCCCGACTAGCGGGTGGGGTAGGGCAGTACTTC.

The gene calls are TRBV2 and TRBJ1-2; no clear D gene. Germline CDR1 SNHLY, CDR2 FYNNEI. Trimming took off 7 bases at V and 8 bases at J, with 23 bases between the two ends. There are 15 residues in the CDR3. This CDR3 is CASTTLPGPAGGYTF. CDR3 coding DNA: TGTGCCAGCACGACCCTCCCGGGCCCGGCGGGGGGCTACACCTTC.

The V call is TRBV30, the J call TRBJ1-3; possibly TRBD1 for D (5 bases). The V end was cut by 2 bases, the J end by 0 bases, with 11 bases between. The CDR3 totals 15 residues. Germline V gene data show CDR1 as GTSNPN and CDR2 as SVGIG (reference sequence). Written as DNA, the CDR3 is TGTGCCTGGAGTTCCGGGACTTTCTCTGGAAACACCATATATTTT. Its protein product is CAWSSGTFSGNTIYF.

The chain is built from TRBV9 and TRBJ2-1, with D possibly TRBD1 on 6 matching bases. CDR3 length: 14 residues. The germline gives CDR1 SGDLS, CDR2 YYNGEE. V lost 3 bases to trimming and J lost 6 bases, with 13 bases between them. The CDR3 nucleotides read TGTGCCAGCAGCGCTTCCGCCAGGGGCAATGAGCAGTTCTTC. This encodes CASSASARGNEQFF.

This clone showed up just a few times. The rearrangement joins TRBV10-3 to TRBJ1-5, with D possibly being TRBD1 (6 bases). CDR3 length: 14 amino acids. The V end lost 5 bases, the J end lost 5 bases, and 13 bases lay between the germline ends. Germline V gene data show CDR1 as ENHRY and CDR2 as SYGVKD. CDR3 nucleotide sequence: TGTGCCATCAGTCGGGGGGGGGCGGATCAGCCCCAGCATTTT. Its translation: CAISRGGADQPQHF.

This chain links TRBV6-5 with TRBJ1-3; D unresolved. Per the germline V gene, CDR1 is MNHEY and CDR2 is SVGAGI. The CDR3 is made up of 11 amino acids. The V end lost 7 bases, the J end lost 4 bases, and 5 bases lay between the germline ends. In nucleotides, the CDR3 is TGTGCCAGCAACTTCGGAAACACCATATATTTT. Translation gives CASNFGNTIYF.

This clone appeared a few times. The chain carries TRBV4-1 and TRBJ2-1; TRBD2 agrees at 9 bases. The CDR3 runs to 16 residues. J was trimmed by 5 bases and V by 2 bases; bases with no gene match: 7. Germline V gene data show CDR1 as MGHRA and CDR2 as YSYEKL. Here the CDR3 reads CASSQSFSGSHNEQFF. The CDR3 nucleotides read TGCGCCAGCAGCCAAAGTTTTAGCGGGAGTCACAATGAGCAGTTCTTC.

The gene calls are TRBV29-1 and TRBJ1-1; possible D gene TRBD1, 5 bases. The CDR3 is made up of 14 amino acids. Trimming pared 4 bases from V and 4 bases from J, leaving 16 bases between. Per the germline V gene, CDR1 is SQVTM and CDR2 is ANQGSEA. The CDR3 region has the DNA TGCAGCGTTGCGCCACAGGTTTCTCGCACTGAAGCTTTCTTT. Its protein is CSVAPQVSRTEAFF. Filled out from reference TRBV29-1 and TRBJ1-1, the complete variable domain reads SAVISQKPSRDICQRGTSLTIQCQVDSQVTMMFWYRQQPGQSLTLIATANQGSEATYESGFVIDKFPISRPNLTFSTLTVSNMSPEDSSIYLCSVAPQVSRTEAFFGQGTRLTVV.

J is TRBJ2-5 and V is TRBV7-2, with 13 bases lining up with TRBD2. The CDR3 is 15 residues long. Germline V gene sequence: CDR1 SGHTA, CDR2 FQGNSA. Trimming cost V 6 bases and J 4 bases; bases outside gene matches: 5. CDR3 residues: CASSWTSGSGETQYF. As DNA, the CDR3 is TGTGCCAGCAGTTGGACTAGCGGGAGCGGAGAGACCCAGTACTTC. The full variable domain, with the rest looked up from reference TRBV7-2 and TRBJ2-5, is GAGVSQSPSNKVTEKGKDVELRCDPISGHTALYWYRQSLGQGLEFLIYFQGNSAPDKSGLPSDRFSAERTGGSVSTLTIQRTQQEDSAVYLCASSWTSGSGETQYFGPGTRLLVL.

CDR3 DNA sequence: TGCGCCAGCAGCTTGTTGACAGGGGCTACCACAGATACGCAGTATTTT. Protein: CASSLLTGATTDTQYF. The V and J genes are TRBV5-1 and TRBJ2-3; 8 positions agree with TRBD1. The germline gives CDR1 SGHRS, CDR2 YFSETQ. V trimming: 1 base; J trimming: 2 bases; junction bases outside the gene matches: 6. The CDR3 loop spans 16 amino acids.

This clone was seen a single time. This chain connects TRBV18 to TRBJ2-7, with 7 bases aligning to TRBD2. This CDR3 is built from 13 residues. The V segment lost 4 bases and the J segment 4 bases; nucleotides outside the gene matches: 4. The germline gives CDR1 KGHSH, CDR2 LQKENI. The CDR3 region is CASSRGLEYEQYF. The CDR3 region has the DNA TGTGCCAGCTCACGCGGACTAGAATACGAGCAGTACTTC.

The rearrangement joins TRBV7-9 to TRBJ2-7, with 8 nucleotides matching TRBD1. The CDR3 sequence is 13 residues long. J gave up 7 bases and V 5 bases, and 7 bases lay outside the gene matches. Germline CDR1 SEHNR, CDR2 FQNEAQ (reference sequence). The CDR3 reads CASSPEGQEEQYF. As DNA, the CDR3 is TGTGCCAGCAGCCCAGAGGGACAGGAAGAGCAGTACTTC.

The genes are TRBV4-3 and TRBJ1-4, with TRBD1 identical over 10 bases. Losses at the gene ends were 1 base for V and 7 bases for J; bases not matched to a gene: 6. Germline lookup yields CDR1 LGHNA and CDR2 YSLEER. CDR3 length equals 16 residues. CDR3 loop: CASSQGTGGVGEKLFF. In DNA form, the CDR3 reads TGCGCCAGCAGCCAAGGGACAGGGGGAGTAGGTGAAAAACTGTTTTTT.